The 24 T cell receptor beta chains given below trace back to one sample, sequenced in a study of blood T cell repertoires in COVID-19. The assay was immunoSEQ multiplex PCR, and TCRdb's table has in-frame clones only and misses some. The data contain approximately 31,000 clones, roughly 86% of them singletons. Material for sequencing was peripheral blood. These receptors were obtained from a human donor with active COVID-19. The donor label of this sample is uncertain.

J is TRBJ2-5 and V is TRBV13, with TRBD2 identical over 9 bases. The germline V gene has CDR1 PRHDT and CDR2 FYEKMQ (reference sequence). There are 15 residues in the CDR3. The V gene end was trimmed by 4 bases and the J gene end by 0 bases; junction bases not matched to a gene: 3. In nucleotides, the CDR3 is TGTGCCAGCAGCTGGACTAGCGAGTACCAAGAGACCCAGTACTTC. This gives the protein CASSWTSEYQETQYF.

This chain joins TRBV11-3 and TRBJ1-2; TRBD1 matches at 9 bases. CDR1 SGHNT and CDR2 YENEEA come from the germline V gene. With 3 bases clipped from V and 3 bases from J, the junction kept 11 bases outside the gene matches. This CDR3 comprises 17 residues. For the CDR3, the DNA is TGTGCCAGCAGCTTCGGCACAGGGGGCGAAACCGACTATGGCTACACCTTC. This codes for CASSFGTGGETDYGYTF.

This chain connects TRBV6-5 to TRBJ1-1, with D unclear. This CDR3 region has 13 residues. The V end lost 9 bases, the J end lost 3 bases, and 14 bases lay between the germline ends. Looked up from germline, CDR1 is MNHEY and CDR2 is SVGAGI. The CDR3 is CASARSLDTEAFF. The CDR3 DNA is TGTGCCAGTGCGCGTTCCCTTGACACTGAAGCTTTCTTT.

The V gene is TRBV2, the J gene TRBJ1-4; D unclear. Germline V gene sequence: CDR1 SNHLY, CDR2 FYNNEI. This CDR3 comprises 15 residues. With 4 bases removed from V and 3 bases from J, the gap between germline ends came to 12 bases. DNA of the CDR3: TGTGCCAGCAGTGTGGAGCGGTTGGCTAATGAAAAACTGTTTTTT. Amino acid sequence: CASSVERLANEKLFF.

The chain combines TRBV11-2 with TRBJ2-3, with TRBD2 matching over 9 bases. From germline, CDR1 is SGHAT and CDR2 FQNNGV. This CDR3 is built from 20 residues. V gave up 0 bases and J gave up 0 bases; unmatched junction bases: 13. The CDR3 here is CASSLEGAGGHRRSTDTQYF. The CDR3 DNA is TGTGCCAGCAGCTTAGAGGGAGCGGGGGGTCACCGACGTAGCACAGATACGCAGTATTTT.

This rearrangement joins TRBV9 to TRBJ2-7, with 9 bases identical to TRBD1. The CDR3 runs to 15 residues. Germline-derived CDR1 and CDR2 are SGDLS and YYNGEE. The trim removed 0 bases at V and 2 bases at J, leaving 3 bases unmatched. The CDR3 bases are TGTGCCAGCAGCGTAGCGGGACAGGGCCCCTACGAGCAGTACTTC. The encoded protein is CASSVAGQGPYEQYF.

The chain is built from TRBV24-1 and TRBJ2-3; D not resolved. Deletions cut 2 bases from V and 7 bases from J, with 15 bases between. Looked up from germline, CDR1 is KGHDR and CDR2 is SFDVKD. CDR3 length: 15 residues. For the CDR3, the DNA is TGTGCCACCAGTGATTCGTCGTCCTTCGAGAATACGCAGTATTTT. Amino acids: CATSDSSSFENTQYF.

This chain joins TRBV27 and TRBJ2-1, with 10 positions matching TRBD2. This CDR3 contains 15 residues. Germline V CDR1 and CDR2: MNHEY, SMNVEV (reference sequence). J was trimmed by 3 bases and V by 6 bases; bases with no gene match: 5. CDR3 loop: CASSLAGGSYNEQFF. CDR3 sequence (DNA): TGTGCCAGCAGCTTAGCGGGGGGTAGCTACAATGAGCAGTTCTTC.

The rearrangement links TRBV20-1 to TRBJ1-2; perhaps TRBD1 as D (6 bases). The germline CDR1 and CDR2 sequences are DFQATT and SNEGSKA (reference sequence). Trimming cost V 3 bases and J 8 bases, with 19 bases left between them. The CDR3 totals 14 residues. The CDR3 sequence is CSASLAGEGRGYTF. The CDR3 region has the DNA TGCAGTGCTAGTTTAGCAGGGGAAGGTCGGGGCTACACCTTC.

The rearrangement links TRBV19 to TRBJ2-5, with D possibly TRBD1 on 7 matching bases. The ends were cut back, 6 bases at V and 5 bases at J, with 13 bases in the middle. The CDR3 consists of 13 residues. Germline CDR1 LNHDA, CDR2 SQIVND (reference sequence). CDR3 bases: TGTGCCAGTAGAAGCAGGGGGAGGGAGACCCAGTACTTC. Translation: CASRSRGRETQYF.

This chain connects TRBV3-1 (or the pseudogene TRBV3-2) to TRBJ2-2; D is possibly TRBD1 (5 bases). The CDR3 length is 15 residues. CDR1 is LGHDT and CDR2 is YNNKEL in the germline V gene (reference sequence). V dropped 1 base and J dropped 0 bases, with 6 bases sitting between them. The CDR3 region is CASSQGGANTGELFF. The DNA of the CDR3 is TGTGCCAGCAGCCAAGGGGGCGCGAACACCGGGGAGCTGTTTTTT.

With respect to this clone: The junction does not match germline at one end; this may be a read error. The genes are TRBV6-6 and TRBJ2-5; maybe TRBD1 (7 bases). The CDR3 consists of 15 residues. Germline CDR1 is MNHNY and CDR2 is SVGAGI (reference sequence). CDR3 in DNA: TGTGCCAGCATTTACGAGGGGGCGGGACAAGAGACCCAGTACTTC. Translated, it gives CASIYEGAGQETQYF.

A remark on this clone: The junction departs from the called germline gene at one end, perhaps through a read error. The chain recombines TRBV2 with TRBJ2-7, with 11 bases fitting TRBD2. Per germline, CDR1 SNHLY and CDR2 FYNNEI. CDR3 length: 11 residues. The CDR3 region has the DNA TGTGCCAGCAGTGTAGGGACTAGCGGAGACTTC. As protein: CASSVGTSGDF.

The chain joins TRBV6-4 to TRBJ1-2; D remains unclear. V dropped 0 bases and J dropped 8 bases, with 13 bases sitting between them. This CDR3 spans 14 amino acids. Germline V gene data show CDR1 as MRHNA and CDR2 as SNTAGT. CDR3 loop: CASSDSSGRLGYTF. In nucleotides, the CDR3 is TGTGCCAGCAGTGACTCGTCAGGCAGGCTGGGCTACACCTTC.

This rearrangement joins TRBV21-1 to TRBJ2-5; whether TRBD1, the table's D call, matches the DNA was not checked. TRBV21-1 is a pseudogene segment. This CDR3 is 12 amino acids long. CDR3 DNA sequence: TGTCCTCAGGGCCCTGGGCAAGAGACCCAGTACTTC. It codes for CPQGPGQETQYF.

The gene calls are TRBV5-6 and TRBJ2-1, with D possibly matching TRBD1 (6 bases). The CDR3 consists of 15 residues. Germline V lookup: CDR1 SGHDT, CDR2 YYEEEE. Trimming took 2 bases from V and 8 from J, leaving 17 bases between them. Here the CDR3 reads CASSLMTGFRDEQFF. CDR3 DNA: TGTGCCAGCAGCTTAATGACAGGTTTTAGGGATGAGCAGTTCTTC.

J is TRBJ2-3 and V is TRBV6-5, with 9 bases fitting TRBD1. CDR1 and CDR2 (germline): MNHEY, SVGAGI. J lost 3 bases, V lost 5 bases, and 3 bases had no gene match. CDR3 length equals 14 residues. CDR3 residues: CASSRDRVTDTQYF. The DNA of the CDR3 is TGTGCCAGCAGTCGGGACAGGGTGACAGATACGCAGTATTTT.

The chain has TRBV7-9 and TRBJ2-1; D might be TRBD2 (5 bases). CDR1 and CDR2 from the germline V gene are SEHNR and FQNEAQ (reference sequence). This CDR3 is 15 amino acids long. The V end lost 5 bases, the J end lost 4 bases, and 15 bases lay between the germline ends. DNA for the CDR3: TGTGCCAGCAGCCCCAAGAGCGGACCTTACAATGAGCAGTTCTTC. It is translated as CASSPKSGPYNEQFF.

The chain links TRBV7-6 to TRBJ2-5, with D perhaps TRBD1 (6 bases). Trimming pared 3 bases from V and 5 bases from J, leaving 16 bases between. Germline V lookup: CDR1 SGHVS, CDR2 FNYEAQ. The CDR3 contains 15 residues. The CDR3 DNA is TGTGCCAGCAGCTTGACCCCCATCGACAGGGAGACCCAGTACTTC. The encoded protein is CASSLTPIDRETQYF.

The CDR3 region is CASSLVQGVHEQYF. CDR3 DNA sequence: TGTGCCAGCAGCTTAGTTCAGGGGGTCCACGAGCAGTACTTC. This rearrangement joins TRBV7-9 to TRBJ2-7; 7 bases are shared with TRBD1. The trim removed 1 base at V and 5 bases at J, leaving 5 bases unmatched. From germline, CDR1 is SEHNR and CDR2 FQNEAQ (reference sequence). The CDR3 has 14 amino acids.

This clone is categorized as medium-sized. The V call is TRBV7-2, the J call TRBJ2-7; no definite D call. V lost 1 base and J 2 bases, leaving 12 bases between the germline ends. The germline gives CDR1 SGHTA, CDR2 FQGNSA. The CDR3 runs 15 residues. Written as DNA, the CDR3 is TGTGCCAGCAGCTTAGTGTTGGCAGGTCCCTACGAGCAGTACTTC. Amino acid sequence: CASSLVLAGPYEQYF.

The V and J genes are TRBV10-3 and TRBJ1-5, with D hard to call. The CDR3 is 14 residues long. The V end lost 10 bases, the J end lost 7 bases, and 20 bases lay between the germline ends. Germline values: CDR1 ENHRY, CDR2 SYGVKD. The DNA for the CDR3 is TGTGCCACCGCCCGGGATCTCGTAGGGCAGCCCCAGCATTTT. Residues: CATARDLVGQPQHF.

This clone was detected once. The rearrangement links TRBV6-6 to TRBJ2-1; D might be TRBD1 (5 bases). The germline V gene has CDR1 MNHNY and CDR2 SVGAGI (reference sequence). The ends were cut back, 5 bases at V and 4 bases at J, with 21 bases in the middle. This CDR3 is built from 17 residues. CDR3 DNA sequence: TGTGCCAGCAGTCACCGGACACAGCATCTAAATTACAATGAGCAGTTCTTC. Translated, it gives CASSHRTQHLNYNEQFF.

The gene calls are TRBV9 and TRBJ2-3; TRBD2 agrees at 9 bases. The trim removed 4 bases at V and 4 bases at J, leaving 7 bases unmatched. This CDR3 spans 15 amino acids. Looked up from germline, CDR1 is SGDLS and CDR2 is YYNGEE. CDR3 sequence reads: CASSISGGMSDTQYF. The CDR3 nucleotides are TGTGCCAGCAGCATTAGCGGGGGCATGTCAGATACGCAGTATTTT.